This T cell receptor (beta chain) was sequenced in a study of identical twins. This clonotype was observed at least ten times. The CDR3 runs to 17 residues. Per the germline V gene, CDR1 is SGHRS and CDR2 is YFSETQ. V trimming: 4 bases; J trimming: 3 bases; junction bases outside the gene matches: 11. TCRdb reprocessed the 5' RACE reads via MiXCR and lists one record per CDR3 protein. The table shows about 810,000 distinct CDR3 sequences, with roughly 12% occurring only once. The sample was also linked to a second study, of yellow fever vaccine responses in identical twins.

The sample was PBMCs. The V gene is TRBV5-1, the J gene TRBJ2-1, with 9 positions matching TRBD1. The sequence was obtained from a woman aged 18-29 years in good health. In nucleotides, the CDR3 is TGCGCCAGCAGCCCCTGGACAGGGGCCCCCTTCTACAATGAGCAGTTCTTC. Protein product: CASSPWTGAPFYNEQFF.